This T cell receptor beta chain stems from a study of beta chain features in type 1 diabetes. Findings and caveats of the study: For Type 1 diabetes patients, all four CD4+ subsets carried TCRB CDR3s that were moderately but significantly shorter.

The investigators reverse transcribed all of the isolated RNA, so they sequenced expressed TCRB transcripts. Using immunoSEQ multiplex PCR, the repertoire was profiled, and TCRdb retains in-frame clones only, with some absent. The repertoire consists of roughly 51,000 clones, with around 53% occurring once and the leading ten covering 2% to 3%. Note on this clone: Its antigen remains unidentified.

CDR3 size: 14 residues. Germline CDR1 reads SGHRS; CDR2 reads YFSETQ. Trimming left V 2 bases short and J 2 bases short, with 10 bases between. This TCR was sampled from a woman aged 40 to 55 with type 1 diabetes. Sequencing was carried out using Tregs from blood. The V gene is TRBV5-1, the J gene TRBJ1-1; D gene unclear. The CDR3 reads CASSFAGLNTEAFF. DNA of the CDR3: TGCGCCAGCAGCTTCGCCGGTCTTAACACTGAAGCTTTCTTT.